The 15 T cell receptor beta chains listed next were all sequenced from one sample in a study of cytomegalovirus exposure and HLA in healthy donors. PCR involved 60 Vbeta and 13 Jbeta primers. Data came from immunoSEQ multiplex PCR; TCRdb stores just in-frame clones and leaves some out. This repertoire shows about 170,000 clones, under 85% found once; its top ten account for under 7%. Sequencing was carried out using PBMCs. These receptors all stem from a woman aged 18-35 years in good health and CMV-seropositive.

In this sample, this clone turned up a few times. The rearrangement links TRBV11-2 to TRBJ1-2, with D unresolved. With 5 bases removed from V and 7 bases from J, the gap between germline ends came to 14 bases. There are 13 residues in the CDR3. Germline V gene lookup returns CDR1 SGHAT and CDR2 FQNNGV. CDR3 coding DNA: TGTGCCAGCAGCCCACGGTGGGCGGGTGGCTACACCTTC. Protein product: CASSPRWAGGYTF.

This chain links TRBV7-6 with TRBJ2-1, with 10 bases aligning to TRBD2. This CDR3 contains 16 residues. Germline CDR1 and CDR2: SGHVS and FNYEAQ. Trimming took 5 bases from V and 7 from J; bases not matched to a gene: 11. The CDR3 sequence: CASSPELAGGTNEQFF. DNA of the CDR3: TGTGCCAGCAGCCCAGAATTAGCGGGGGGTACTAATGAGCAGTTCTTC.

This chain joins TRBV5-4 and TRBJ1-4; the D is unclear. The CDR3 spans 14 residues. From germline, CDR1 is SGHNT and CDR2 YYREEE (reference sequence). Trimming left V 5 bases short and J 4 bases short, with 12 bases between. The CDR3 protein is CASRAGGINEKLFF. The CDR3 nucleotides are TGTGCCAGCAGGGCGGGAGGGATTAATGAAAAACTGTTTTTT. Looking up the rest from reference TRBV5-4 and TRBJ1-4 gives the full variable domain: ETGVTQSPTHLIKTRGQQVTLRCSSQSGHNTVSWYQQALGQGPQFIFQYYREEENGRGNFPPRFSGLQFPNYSSELNVNALELDDSALYLCASRAGGINEKLFFGSGTQLSVL.

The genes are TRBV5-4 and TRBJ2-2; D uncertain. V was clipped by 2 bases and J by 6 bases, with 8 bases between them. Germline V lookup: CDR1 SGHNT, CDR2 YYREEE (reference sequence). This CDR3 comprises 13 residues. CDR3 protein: CASSFRPAGELFF. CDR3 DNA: TGTGCCAGCAGCTTCAGGCCGGCCGGGGAGCTGTTTTTT.

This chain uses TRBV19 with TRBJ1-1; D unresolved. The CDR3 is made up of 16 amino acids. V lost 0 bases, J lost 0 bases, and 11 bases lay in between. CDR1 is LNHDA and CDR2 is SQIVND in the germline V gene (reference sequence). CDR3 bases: TGTGCCAGTAGTATAGATCGGGGAATCATGAACACTGAAGCTTTCTTT. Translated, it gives CASSIDRGIMNTEAFF.

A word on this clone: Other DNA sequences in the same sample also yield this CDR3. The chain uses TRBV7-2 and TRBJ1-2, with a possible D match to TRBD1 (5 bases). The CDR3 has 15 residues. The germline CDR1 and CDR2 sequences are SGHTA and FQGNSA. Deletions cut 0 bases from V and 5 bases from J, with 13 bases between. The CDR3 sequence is CASSLARRQTYGYTF. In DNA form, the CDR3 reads TGTGCCAGCAGCTTAGCGCGTAGACAGACATATGGCTACACCTTC.

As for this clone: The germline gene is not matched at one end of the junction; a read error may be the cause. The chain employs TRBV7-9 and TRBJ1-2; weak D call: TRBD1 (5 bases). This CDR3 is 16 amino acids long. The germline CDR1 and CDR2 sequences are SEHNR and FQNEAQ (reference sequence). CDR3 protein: CSSSLASRDWDYGYTF. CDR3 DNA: TGTTCCAGCAGCTTAGCGTCTAGGGACTGGGACTATGGCTACACCTTC.

The CDR3: CASREYGYEQYF. The CDR3 region has the DNA TGTGCCAGCCGAGAGTACGGCTACGAGCAGTACTTC. This chain uses TRBV2 with TRBJ2-7, with D uncertain. The CDR3 is 12 residues long. Trimming pared 8 bases from V and 3 bases from J, leaving 11 bases between. CDR1 and CDR2 from the germline V gene are SNHLY and FYNNEI.

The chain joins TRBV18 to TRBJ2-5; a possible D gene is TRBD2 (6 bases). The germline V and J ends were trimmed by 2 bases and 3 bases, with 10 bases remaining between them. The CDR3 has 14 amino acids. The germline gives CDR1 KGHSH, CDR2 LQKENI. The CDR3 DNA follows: TGTGCCAGCTCACCAAGGGACTGGAAAGAGACCCAGTACTTC. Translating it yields CASSPRDWKETQYF.

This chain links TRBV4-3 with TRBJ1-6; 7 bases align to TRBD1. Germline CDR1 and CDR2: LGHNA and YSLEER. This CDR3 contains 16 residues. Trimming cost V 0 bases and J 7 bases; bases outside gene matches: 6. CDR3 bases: TGCGCCAGCAGCCAAGATCGGGGGACAGAAAATTCACCCCTCCACTTT. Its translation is CASSQDRGTENSPLHF.

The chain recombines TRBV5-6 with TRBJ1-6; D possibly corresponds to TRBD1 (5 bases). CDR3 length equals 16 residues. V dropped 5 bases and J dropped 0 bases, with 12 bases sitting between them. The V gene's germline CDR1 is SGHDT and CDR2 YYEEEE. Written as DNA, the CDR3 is TGTGCCAGCAGTGGCCAGGGCCTCTCCTATAATTCACCCCTCCACTTT. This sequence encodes CASSGQGLSYNSPLHF. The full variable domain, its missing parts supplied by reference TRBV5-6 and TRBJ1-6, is DAGVTQSPTHLIKTRGQQVTLRCSPKSGHDTVSWYQQALGQGPQFIFQYYEEEERQRGNFPDRFSGHQFPNYSSELNVNALLLGDSALYLCASSGQGLSYNSPLHFGNGTRLTVT.

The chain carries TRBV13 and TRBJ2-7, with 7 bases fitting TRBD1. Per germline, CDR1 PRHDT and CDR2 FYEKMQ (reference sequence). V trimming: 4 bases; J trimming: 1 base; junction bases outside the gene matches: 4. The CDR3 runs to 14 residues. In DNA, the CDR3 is TGTGCCAGCAGCTCGGGACAGAGGTCCTACGAGCAGTACTTC. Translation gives CASSSGQRSYEQYF.

The chain's CDR3 is CASSLEGLTYEQYF. The CDR3 DNA reads as TGTGCCAGCAGCTTAGAGGGACTGACTTACGAGCAGTACTTC. The genes are TRBV13 and TRBJ2-7, with a possible D match to TRBD2 (6 bases). The CDR3 spans 14 residues. In germline, CDR1 is PRHDT, CDR2 FYEKMQ (reference sequence). V lost 1 base to trimming and J lost 4 bases, with 11 bases between them.

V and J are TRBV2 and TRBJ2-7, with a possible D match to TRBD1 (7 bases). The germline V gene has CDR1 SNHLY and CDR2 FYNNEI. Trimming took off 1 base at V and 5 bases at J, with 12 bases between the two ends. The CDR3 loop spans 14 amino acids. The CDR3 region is CASSEDRGGDEQYF. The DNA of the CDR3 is TGTGCCAGCAGTGAAGACAGGGGAGGCGACGAGCAGTACTTC.

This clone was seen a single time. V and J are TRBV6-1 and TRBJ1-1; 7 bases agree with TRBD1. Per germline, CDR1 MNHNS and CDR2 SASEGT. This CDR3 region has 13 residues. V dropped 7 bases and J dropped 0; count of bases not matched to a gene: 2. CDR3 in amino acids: CASKTGMNTEAFF. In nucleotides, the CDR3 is TGTGCCAGCAAGACAGGGATGAACACTGAAGCTTTCTTT.